Listed below are T cell receptor beta chains from one sample, sequenced in a study of T cell repertoires in cytomegalovirus infection. TCRdb re-called the reads with MiXCR, one entry per CDR3 protein. Of around 440,000 distinct CDR3 sequences in the sample, approximately 10% were seen once. The source material was PBMCs. Receptors were obtained from a human donor in good health (CMV status not recorded). Some clones in this sample may be carry-over from other donors' samples. Each CDR3 is given with its conserved first and last residue. A D gene is named only where the DNA matches it firmly. Clone size appears in some rows only: once, few, many, or a class for an expanded clone.

clone_size,d_call,j_call,v_call,cdr3_aa,cdr3_nt
-,TRBD2,TRBJ2-7,TRBV5-6,CASSLGFGGTTIQYF,TGTGCCAGCAGCTTGGGTTTTGGGGGGACTACGATCCAGTACTTC
-,-,TRBJ2-7,TRBV10-3,CAIRDSYEQYF,TGTGCCATCAGAGACAGCTACGAGCAGTACTTC
many,-,TRBJ2-5,TRBV28,CASSLFSGGETQYF,TGTGCCAGCAGTTTATTTAGCGGTGGTGAGACCCAGTACTTC
-,-,TRBJ2-7,TRBV2,CASWQGNEQYF,TGTGCCAGCTGGCAGGGGAACGAGCAGTACTTC
many,TRBD2,TRBJ2-6,TRBV7-2,CASSLLAAISGANVLTF,TGTGCCAGCAGCTTACTAGCGGCGATATCTGGGGCCAACGTCCTGACTTTC
many,TRBD1,TRBJ2-2,TRBV12-3/TRBV12-4,CASSTRTGGNTGELFF,TGTGCCAGCAGTACTCGGACAGGGGGCAACACCGGGGAGCTGTTTTTT
-,TRBD2,TRBJ2-1,TRBV20-1,CSARGGLAEVNEQFF,TGCAGTGCTAGGGGGGGACTAGCGGAGGTAAATGAGCAGTTCTTC
few,TRBD1,TRBJ2-1,TRBV13,CASSLPGQVAYNEQFF,TGTGCCAGCAGCTTGCCGGGACAGGTTGCGTACAATGAGCAGTTCTTC
many,-,TRBJ2-5,TRBV11-2,CASSPRPQETQYF,TGTGCCAGCAGCCCCAGACCCCAAGAGACCCAGTACTTC
-,-,TRBJ2-7,TRBV20-1,CSARGEGHYEQYF,TGCAGTGCCAGGGGAGAAGGCCACTACGAGCAGTACTTC
many,-,TRBJ1-2,TRBV25-1,CASQPPVSGDYGYTF,TGTGCCAGCCAACCACCCGTATCGGGTGACTATGGCTACACCTTC
-,TRBD1,TRBJ2-5,TRBV7-2,CASSRNTQGETQYF,TGTGCCAGCAGCCGAAATACACAGGGGGAGACCCAGTACTTC
many,-,TRBJ1-5,TRBV15,CATSRAWGDNQPQHF,TGTGCCACCTCCCGGGCCTGGGGAGACAATCAGCCCCAGCATTTT
many,TRBD2,TRBJ2-3,TRBV2,CASSRLAAVDTQYF,TGTGCCAGCAGTAGACTAGCGGCCGTAGATACGCAGTATTTT
many,-,TRBJ2-2,TRBV27,CASSRGGTREVGELFF,TGTGCCAGCAGCAGGGGGGGGACTCGAGAGGTCGGGGAGCTGTTTTTT
many,-,TRBJ1-5,TRBV4-1,CASSQTNGTSGQPQHF,TGCGCCAGCAGCCAAACCAACGGCACTTCGGGTCAGCCCCAGCATTTT
many,TRBD2,TRBJ2-3,TRBV7-2,CASSLASGGRTDTQYF,TGTGCCAGCAGCCTCGCTAGCGGGGGGCGAACAGATACGCAGTATTTT
many,-,TRBJ2-7,TRBV5-1,CASSFQTFSYEQYF,TGCGCCAGCAGCTTTCAGACTTTCTCCTACGAGCAGTACTTC
few,-,TRBJ2-1,TRBV9,CASSVGGLNNEQFF,TGTGCCAGCAGCGTCGGGGGGCTCAACAATGAGCAGTTCTTC
many,-,TRBJ1-1,TRBV7-8,CASSFTDMNTEAFF,TGTGCCAGCAGCTTCACAGACATGAACACTGAAGCTTTCTTT
-,TRBD2,TRBJ2-3,TRBV3-1,CASSFRVAGAFTDTQYF,TGTGCCAGCAGTTTCCGGGTAGCGGGGGCTTTCACAGATACGCAGTATTTT